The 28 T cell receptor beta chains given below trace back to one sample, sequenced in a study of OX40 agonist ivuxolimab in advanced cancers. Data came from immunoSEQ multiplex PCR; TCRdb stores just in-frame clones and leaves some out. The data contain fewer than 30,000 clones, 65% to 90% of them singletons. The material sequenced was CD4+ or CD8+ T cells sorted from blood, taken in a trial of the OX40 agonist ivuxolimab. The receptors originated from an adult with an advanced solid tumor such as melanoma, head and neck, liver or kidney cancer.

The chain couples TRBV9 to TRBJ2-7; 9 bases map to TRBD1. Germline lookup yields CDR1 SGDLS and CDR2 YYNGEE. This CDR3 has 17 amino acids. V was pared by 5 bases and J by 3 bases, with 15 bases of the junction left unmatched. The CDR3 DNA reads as TGTGCCAGCAGTCCCTCAGGGGGACCGGGACAGGGCTACGAGCAGTACTTC. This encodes CASSPSGGPGQGYEQYF.

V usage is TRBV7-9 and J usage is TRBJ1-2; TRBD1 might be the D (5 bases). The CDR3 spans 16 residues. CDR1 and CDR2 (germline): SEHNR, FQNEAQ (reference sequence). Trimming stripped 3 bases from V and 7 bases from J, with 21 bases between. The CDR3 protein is CASSFLAQGTSRGYTF. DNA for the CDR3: TGTGCCAGCAGCTTCCTGGCGCAAGGGACTTCCCGTGGCTACACCTTC.

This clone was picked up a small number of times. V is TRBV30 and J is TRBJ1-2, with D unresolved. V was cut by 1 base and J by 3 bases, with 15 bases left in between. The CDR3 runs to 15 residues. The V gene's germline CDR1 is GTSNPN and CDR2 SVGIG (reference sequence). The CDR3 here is CAWSGIEGRDYGYTF. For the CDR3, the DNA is TGTGCCTGGAGTGGGATAGAGGGAAGGGACTATGGCTACACCTTC.

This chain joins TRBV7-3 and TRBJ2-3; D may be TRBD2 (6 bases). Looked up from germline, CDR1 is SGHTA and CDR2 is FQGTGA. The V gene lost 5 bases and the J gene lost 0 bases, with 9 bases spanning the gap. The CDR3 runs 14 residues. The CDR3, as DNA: TGTGCCAGCAGCCGTAGCGGCAGCACAGATACGCAGTATTTT. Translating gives CASSRSGSTDTQYF.

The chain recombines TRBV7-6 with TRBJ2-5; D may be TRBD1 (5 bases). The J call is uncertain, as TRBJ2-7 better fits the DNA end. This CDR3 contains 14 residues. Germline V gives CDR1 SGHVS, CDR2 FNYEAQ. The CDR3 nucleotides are TGTGCCAGCAGCCCAGTGGTCCAGGGTTACGAGCAGTACTTC. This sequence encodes CASSPVVQGYEQYF.

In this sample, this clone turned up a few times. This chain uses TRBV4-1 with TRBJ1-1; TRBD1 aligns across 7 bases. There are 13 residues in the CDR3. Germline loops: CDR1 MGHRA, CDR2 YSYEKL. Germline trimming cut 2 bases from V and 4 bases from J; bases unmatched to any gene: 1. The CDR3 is CASSQTGATEAFF. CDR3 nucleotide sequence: TGCGCCAGCAGCCAAACAGGGGCCACTGAAGCTTTCTTT.

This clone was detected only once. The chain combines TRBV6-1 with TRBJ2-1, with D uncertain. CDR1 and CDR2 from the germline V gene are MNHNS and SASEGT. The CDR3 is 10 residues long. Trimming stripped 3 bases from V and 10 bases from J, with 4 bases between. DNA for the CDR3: TGTGCCAGCAGTGATTTCGAGCAGTTCTTC. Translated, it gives CASSDFEQFF.

This chain's CDR3 is CASSPIAGGRVYNEQFF. The CDR3 coding sequence is TGCGCCAGCAGCCCAATAGCGGGGGGGCGTGTTTACAATGAGCAGTTCTTC. This chain uses TRBV4-1 with TRBJ2-1; 11 positions agree with TRBD2. After removal of 4 bases from V and 4 bases from J, the junction contained 9 bases not matched to a gene. Germline lookup yields CDR1 MGHRA and CDR2 YSYEKL. The CDR3 has 17 amino acids.

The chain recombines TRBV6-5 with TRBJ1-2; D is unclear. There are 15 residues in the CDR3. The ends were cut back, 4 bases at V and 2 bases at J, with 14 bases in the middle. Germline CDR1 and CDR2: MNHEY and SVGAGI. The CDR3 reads CASSSSFGLNYGYTF. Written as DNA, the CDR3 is TGTGCCAGCAGTTCGTCCTTTGGGTTGAACTATGGCTACACCTTC.

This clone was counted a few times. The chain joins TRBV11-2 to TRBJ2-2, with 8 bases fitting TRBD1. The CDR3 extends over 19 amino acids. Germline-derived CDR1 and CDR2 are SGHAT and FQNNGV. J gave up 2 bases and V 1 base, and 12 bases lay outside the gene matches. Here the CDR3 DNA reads TGTGCCAGCAGCTTAGTTAGGGCCGGGACAGGTGATAACACCGGGGAGCTGTTTTTT. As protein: CASSLVRAGTGDNTGELFF.

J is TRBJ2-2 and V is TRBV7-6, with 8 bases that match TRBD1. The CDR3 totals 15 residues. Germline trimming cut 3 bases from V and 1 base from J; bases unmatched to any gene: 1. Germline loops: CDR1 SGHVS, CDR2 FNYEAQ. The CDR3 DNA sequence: TGTGCCAGCAGCTTTGGGACAGGGAACACCGGGGAGCTGTTTTTT. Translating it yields CASSFGTGNTGELFF. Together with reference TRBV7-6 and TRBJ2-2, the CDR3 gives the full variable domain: GAGVSQSPRYKVTKRGQDVALRCDPISGHVSLYWYRQALGQGPEFLTYFNYEAQQDKSGLPNDRFSAERPEGSISTLTIQRTEQRDSAMYRCASSFGTGNTGELFFGEGSRLTVL.

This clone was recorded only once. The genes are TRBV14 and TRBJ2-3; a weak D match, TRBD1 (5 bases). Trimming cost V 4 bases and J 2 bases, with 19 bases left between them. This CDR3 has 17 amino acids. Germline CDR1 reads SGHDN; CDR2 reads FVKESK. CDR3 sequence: CASSPTERNPLTDTQYF. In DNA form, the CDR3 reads TGTGCCAGCAGCCCGACAGAAAGAAACCCTCTCACAGATACGCAGTATTTT.

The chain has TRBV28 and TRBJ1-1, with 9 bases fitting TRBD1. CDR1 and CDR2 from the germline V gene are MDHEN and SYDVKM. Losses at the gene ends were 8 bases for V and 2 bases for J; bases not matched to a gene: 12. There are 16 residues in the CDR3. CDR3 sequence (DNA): TGTGCCAGCGGCCAAGAAGGGACAGGGACAAACACTGAAGCTTTCTTT. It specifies CASGQEGTGTNTEAFF.

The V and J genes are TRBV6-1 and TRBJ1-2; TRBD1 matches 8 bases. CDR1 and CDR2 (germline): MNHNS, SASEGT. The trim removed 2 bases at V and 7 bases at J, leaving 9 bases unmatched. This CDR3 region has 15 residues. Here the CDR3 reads CASSELGQGAGGYTF. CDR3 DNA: TGTGCCAGCAGTGAACTTGGGCAGGGGGCTGGTGGCTACACCTTC.

Written as DNA, the CDR3 is TGTGCCAGCAGTTTCGGGGGGTTGTACGAGCAGTACTTC. Its protein product is CASSFGGLYEQYF. J is TRBJ2-7 and V is TRBV28; the match to TRBD2 covers 7 bases. V gave up 3 bases and J gave up 4 bases; unmatched junction bases: 3. The CDR3 is 13 residues long. CDR1 MDHEN and CDR2 SYDVKM come from the germline V gene.

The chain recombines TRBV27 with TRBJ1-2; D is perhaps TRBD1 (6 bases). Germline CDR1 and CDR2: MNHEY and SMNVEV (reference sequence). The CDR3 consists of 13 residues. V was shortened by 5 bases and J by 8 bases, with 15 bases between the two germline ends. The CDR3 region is CASSSPGGGGYTF. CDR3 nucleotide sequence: TGTGCCAGCAGTAGCCCGGGGGGCGGAGGCTACACCTTC.

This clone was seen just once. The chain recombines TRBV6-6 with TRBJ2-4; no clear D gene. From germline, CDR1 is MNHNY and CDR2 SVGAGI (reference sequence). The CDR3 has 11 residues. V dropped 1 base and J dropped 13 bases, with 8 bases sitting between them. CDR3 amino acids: CASSYYSVQYF. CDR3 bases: TGTGCCAGCAGTTACTATAGTGTACAGTACTTC.

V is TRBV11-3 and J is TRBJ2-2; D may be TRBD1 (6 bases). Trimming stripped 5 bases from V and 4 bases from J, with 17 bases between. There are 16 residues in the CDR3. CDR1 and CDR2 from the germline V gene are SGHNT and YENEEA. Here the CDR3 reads CASSPRQVQLTGELFF. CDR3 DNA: TGTGCCAGCAGCCCGAGACAGGTTCAACTCACCGGGGAGCTGTTTTTT.

CDR3 nucleotide sequence: TGTGCCAGCAGCTTAGGCCCTGGATCCTACACCTACGAGCAGTACTTC. The encoded protein is CASSLGPGSYTYEQYF. This sequence joins TRBV7-8 and TRBJ2-7; D call uncertain. Trimming shortened V by 1 base and J by 2 bases, and 15 bases separated the two germline ends. Per germline, CDR1 SGHVS and CDR2 FQNEAQ. This CDR3 spans 16 amino acids.

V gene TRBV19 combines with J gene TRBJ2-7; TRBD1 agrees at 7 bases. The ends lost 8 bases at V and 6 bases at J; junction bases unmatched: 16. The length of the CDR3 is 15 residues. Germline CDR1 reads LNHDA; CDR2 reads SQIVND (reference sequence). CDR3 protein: CASLPAATGRGEQYF. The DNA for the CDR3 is TGTGCCAGTCTTCCCGCCGCGACAGGGAGAGGCGAGCAGTACTTC.

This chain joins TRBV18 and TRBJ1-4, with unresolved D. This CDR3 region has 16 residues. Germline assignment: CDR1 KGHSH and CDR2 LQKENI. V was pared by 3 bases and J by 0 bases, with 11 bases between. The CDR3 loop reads CASSPPDSATNEKLFF. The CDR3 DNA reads TGTGCCAGCTCACCCCCTGATAGTGCAACTAATGAAAAACTGTTTTTT.

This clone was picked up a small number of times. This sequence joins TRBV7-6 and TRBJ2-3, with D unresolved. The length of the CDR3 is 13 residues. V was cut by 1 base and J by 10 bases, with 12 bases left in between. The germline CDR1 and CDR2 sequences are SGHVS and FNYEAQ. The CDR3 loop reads CASSLGGVVAQYF. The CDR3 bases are TGTGCCAGCAGCTTAGGTGGTGTAGTTGCGCAGTATTTT. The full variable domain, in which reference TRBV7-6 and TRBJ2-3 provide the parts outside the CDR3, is GAGVSQSPRYKVTKRGQDVALRCDPISGHVSLYWYRQALGQGPEFLTYFNYEAQQDKSGLPNDRFSAERPEGSISTLTIQRTEQRDSAMYRCASSLGGVVAQYFGPGTRLTVL.

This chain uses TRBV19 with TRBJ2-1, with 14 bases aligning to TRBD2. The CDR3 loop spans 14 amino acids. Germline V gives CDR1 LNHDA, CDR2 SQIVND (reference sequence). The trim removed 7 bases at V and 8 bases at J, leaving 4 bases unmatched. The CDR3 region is CASMTSGGGHEQFF. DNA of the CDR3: TGTGCCAGTATGACTAGCGGGGGGGGCCATGAGCAGTTCTTC.

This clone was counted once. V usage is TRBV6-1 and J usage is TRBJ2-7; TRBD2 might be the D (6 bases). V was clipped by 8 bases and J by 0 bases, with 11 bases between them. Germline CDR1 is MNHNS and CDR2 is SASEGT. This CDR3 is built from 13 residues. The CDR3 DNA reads TGTGCCAGCCGGGACTCGAGCTCCTACGAGCAGTACTTC. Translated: CASRDSSSYEQYF.

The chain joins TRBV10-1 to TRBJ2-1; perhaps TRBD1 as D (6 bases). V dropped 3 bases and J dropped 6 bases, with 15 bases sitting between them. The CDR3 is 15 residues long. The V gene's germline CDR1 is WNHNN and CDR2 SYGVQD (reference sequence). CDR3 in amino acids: CASSDQGFHLNEQFF. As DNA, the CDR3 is TGCGCCAGCAGTGATCAGGGGTTTCATCTCAATGAGCAGTTCTTC.

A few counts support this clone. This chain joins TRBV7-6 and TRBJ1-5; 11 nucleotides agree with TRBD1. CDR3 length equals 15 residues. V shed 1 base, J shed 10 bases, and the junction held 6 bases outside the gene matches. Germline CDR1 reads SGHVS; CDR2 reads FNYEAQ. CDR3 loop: CASSLGTGGRSPQHF. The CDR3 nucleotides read TGTGCCAGCAGCTTAGGGACAGGGGGCCGGTCACCCCAGCATTTT. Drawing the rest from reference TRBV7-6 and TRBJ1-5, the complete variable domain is GAGVSQSPRYKVTKRGQDVALRCDPISGHVSLYWYRQALGQGPEFLTYFNYEAQQDKSGLPNDRFSAERPEGSISTLTIQRTEQRDSAMYRCASSLGTGGRSPQHFGDGTRLSIL.

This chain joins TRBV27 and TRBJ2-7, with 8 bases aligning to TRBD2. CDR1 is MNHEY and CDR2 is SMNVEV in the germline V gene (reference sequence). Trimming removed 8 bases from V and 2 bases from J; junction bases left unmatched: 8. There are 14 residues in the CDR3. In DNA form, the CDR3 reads TGTGCCAGCGCGGGAGGCAGGGGCGCCTACGAGCAGTACTTC. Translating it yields CASAGGRGAYEQYF.

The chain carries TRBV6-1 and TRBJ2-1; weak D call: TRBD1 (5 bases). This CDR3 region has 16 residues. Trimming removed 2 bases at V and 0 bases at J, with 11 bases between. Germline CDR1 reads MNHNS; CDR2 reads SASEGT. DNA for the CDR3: TGTGCCAGCAGTGAACAGGGCTTCAGCTCCTACAATGAGCAGTTCTTC. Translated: CASSEQGFSSYNEQFF.